This is a list of T cell receptor beta chains from one sample in a study of T cell responses to AZD1222 COVID-19 vaccine. This table comes from immunoSEQ multiplex PCR, and its TCRdb copy is limited to in-frame clones, with some not included. The sample has 140,000 or so clones, roughly nine tenths seen once. This material consisted of peripheral blood, taken 28 days after the second dose of the MenACWY control vaccine. These receptors originate from an adult who received the MenACWY meningococcal vaccine as a control. Each CDR3 is given with its conserved first and last residue. The order of the fields is V gene, CDR3 protein.

V gene: TRBV3-1/TRBV3-2; CDR3 protein: CASSHFSRGPTDTQYF
V gene: TRBV5-1; CDR3 protein: CASSGGRGGDTIYF
V gene: TRBV28; CDR3 protein: CASSFEGGTNEKLFF
V gene: TRBV5-4; CDR3 protein: CASSPGGGRGGEKLFF
V gene: TRBV18; CDR3 protein: CASSPPGGGIYNSPLHF
V gene: TRBV24-1; CDR3 protein: CASAPGGWTGELFF
V gene: TRBV7-3; CDR3 protein: CASSLMGRADTQYF
V gene: TRBV9; CDR3 protein: CASSAPVGGTDTQYF
V gene: TRBV30; CDR3 protein: CAWSADRGRNYGYTF
V gene: TRBV7-2; CDR3 protein: CASSLVRYRDYGYTF
V gene: TRBV5-8; CDR3 protein: CASSLGGWGGSSQFF
V gene: TRBV29-1; CDR3 protein: CSGRQGLDYGYTF
V gene: TRBV7-9; CDR3 protein: CATDTGELFF
V gene: TRBV7-2; CDR3 protein: CASSLGPGLGEQYF
V gene: TRBV19; CDR3 protein: CASSKGTVNGYTF
V gene: TRBV6-2/TRBV6-3; CDR3 protein: CASSRGSGNQPQHF
V gene: TRBV5-5; CDR3 protein: CASSLAAVNSNQPQHF
V gene: TRBV18; CDR3 protein: CASSPRTDEKLFF
V gene: TRBV3-1/TRBV3-2; CDR3 protein: CASGIGTSGYEQYF
V gene: TRBV28; CDR3 protein: CASREQGGRINSPLHF
V gene: TRBV5-1; CDR3 protein: CASSLSSRGKSETQYF
V gene: TRBV6-2/TRBV6-3; CDR3 protein: CASSPTYNSPLHF
V gene: TRBV19; CDR3 protein: CASSMGTTEAFF
V gene: TRBV7-3; CDR3 protein: CASSPTGPTGELFF
V gene: TRBV5-1; CDR3 protein: CASSLTSGTYEQYF
V gene: TRBV10-3; CDR3 protein: CAIAVGTAYNEQFF
V gene: TRBV15; CDR3 protein: CATSRTGQETQYF
V gene: TRBV19; CDR3 protein: CASTDRGHQPQHF
V gene: TRBV6-1; CDR3 protein: CASSEMAPGGGSPLHF
V gene: TRBV7-2; CDR3 protein: CASSPPGQLSYEQYF
V gene: TRBV4-1; CDR3 protein: CASSQDTGANYGYTF
V gene: TRBV7-3; CDR3 protein: CASSPGGIRDSPLHF
V gene: TRBV5-1; CDR3 protein: CASRYGQQDQPQHF
V gene: TRBV10-3; CDR3 protein: CATKTGGPLQETQYF
V gene: TRBV29-1; CDR3 protein: CSVRISGSEDTQYF
V gene: TRBV28; CDR3 protein: CASSWTSRGAYNSPLHF
V gene: TRBV28; CDR3 protein: CASSLPQNQPQHF
V gene: TRBV5-1; CDR3 protein: CASSLVVTYGYTF
V gene: TRBV29-1; CDR3 protein: CSGAHSSYEQYF
V gene: TRBV7-9; CDR3 protein: CASSSGQAGYEQYF
V gene: TRBV9; CDR3 protein: CASSVGMGGGNTIYF
V gene: TRBV5-1; CDR3 protein: CASSLRGPGERLFF
V gene: TRBV7-2; CDR3 protein: CASSLKPQPNNSPLHF
V gene: TRBV28; CDR3 protein: CASSFPPHNEQFF
V gene: TRBV7-2; CDR3 protein: CASSTLTGAPEQYF
V gene: TRBV7-2; CDR3 protein: CASSLRLREQYF
V gene: TRBV28; CDR3 protein: CASSLVGVQPQHF
V gene: TRBV29-1; CDR3 protein: CSVGDRGNEKLFF
V gene: TRBV10-3; CDR3 protein: CAISGLGEQYF
V gene: TRBV5-4; CDR3 protein: CASSSPLDGPNSPLHF
V gene: TRBV7-9; CDR3 protein: CASSLEVGGSNQPQHF
V gene: TRBV28; CDR3 protein: CASSSSQGQGEAFF
V gene: TRBV5-1; CDR3 protein: CASSTGAGGQEQYF
V gene: TRBV5-1; CDR3 protein: CASSARGGLETQYF
V gene: TRBV7-2; CDR3 protein: CASSPGLAGGQETQYF
V gene: TRBV7-2; CDR3 protein: CASSAQGDSEKLFF
V gene: TRBV27; CDR3 protein: CASSISGPTDTQYF
V gene: TRBV3-1/TRBV3-2; CDR3 protein: CASSSGGVHSYNSPLHF
V gene: TRBV27; CDR3 protein: CASSPQTGRAYEQYF